The entry below describes one T cell receptor (beta chain). The antigen is not known. Sequencing was performed with immunoSEQ multiplex PCR; in TCRdb, only in-frame clones are kept and a portion is missing. The table lists some 70,000 clones, around 80% of them singletons. This sample was taken from a study of PD-1 blockade in mismatch repair-deficient tumors. The overall study: Enrolled about 2013-2016, patients had progressing, pretreated mismatch repair-deficient cancers of 11 to 13 types.

Every patient had mismatch repair deficiency by PCR or immunohistochemistry. The TCR-sequenced patients were three responders to pembrolizumab. Overall study results and limits: Tumor-resident clones, often absent from pretreatment blood, expanded after pembrolizumab and then contracted.

This CDR3 contains 13 residues. V lost 6 bases and J lost 3, with 14 bases in between. CDR1 and CDR2 (germline): SQVTM, ANQGSEA. This specimen was peripheral blood, taken 2 weeks after starting pembrolizumab. This TCR was sampled from an adult with mismatch repair-deficient cancer. J is TRBJ1-2 and V is TRBV29-1, with D possibly TRBD1 on 5 matching bases. The DNA of the CDR3 is TGCAGCGTCGCAAGGGGTGGGGACTATGGCTACACCTTC. Amino acid sequence: CSVARGGDYGYTF.